A selection of T cell receptor beta chains follows, all from one sample in a study of CD8 T cells in ankylosing spondylitis. Each CDR3 protein is one row after TCRdb ran MiXCR on the 5' RACE reads. The sample includes 250,000 or so distinct CDR3 sequences, roughly a tenth of them seen just once. The sequencing sample was made of blood, either unsorted or a sorted T cell fraction (not recorded which). Source of these receptors: a male donor with ankylosing spondylitis or in good health (not recorded which). CDR3s include the opening cysteine and the closing phenylalanine or tryptophan. Fields, in order: J gene, V gene, D gene, clone size, CDR3 protein, CDR3 DNA. D genes are given only for firm matches. Size values are once, few and many counts, or a class for expanded clones, and some rows have none.

>TRBJ2-6|TRBV20-1|NA|NA
CSARGTDSFPGANVLTF
TGCAGTGCTAGAGGTACAGACTCCTTTCCTGGGGCCAACGTCCTGACTTTC
>TRBJ2-5|TRBV6-1|NA|many
CASSELIQTQYF
TGTGCCAGCAGTGAGCTTATTCAGACCCAGTACTTC
>TRBJ2-3|TRBV5-1|TRBD2|few
CASRPRTSGSDTQYF
TGCGCCAGCAGGCCAAGGACTAGCGGGAGTGATACGCAGTATTTT
>TRBJ1-1|TRBV2|NA|many
CASSIGTVTEAFF
TGTGCCAGCAGCATCGGGACCGTCACTGAAGCTTTCTTT
>TRBJ2-7|TRBV5-6|NA|few
CASSDTGTAYYEQYF
TGTGCCAGCAGCGATACCGGGACCGCCTATTACGAGCAGTACTTC
>TRBJ2-3|TRBV6-1|TRBD1|many
CASRQGANADTQYF
TGTGCCAGCAGACAGGGGGCCAACGCAGATACGCAGTATTTT
>TRBJ2-7|TRBV5-1|NA|many
CASSFTGKGTYEQYF
TGCGCCAGCAGCTTCACAGGGAAGGGGACCTACGAGCAGTACTTC
>TRBJ1-4|TRBV29-1|NA|many
CSVEGGGFANEKLFF
TGCAGCGTTGAAGGAGGCGGGTTTGCTAATGAAAAACTGTTTTTT
>TRBJ2-2|TRBV7-6|TRBD2|many
CASSPWGTRNTGELFF
TGTGCCAGCAGCCCCTGGGGGACTAGGAACACCGGGGAGCTGTTTTTT
>TRBJ2-1|TRBV10-2|NA|NA
CASSGELYNEQFF
TGCGCCAGCAGTGGCGAACTTTACAATGAGCAGTTCTTC
>TRBJ2-2|TRBV12-3/TRBV12-4|NA|many
CASSFDRVVGELFF
TGTGCCAGCAGTTTTGATCGGGTGGTCGGGGAGCTGTTTTTT
>TRBJ2-1|TRBV7-6|TRBD2|many
CASSLARLAGGIPSYNEQFF
TGTGCCAGCAGCTTAGCTAGGCTAGCGGGAGGAATCCCCTCCTACAATGAGCAGTTCTTC
>TRBJ2-7|TRBV7-2|TRBD1|few
CASSAHRGSYEQYF
TGTGCCAGCAGCGCCCACAGGGGCTCCTACGAGCAGTACTTC
>TRBJ2-7|TRBV5-4|NA|many
CASSLEGARGNEQYF
TGTGCCAGCAGCTTGGAGGGGGCGCGGGGGAACGAGCAGTACTTC
>TRBJ2-1|TRBV27|TRBD2|many
CASSPGTSGRYNEQFF
TGTGCCAGCAGTCCAGGGACTAGCGGGAGGTACAATGAGCAGTTCTTC
>TRBJ2-4|TRBV12-3/TRBV12-4|NA|many
CASLSLPGDIQYF
TGTGCCAGCCTTTCCTTACCAGGGGACATTCAGTACTTC
>TRBJ2-1|TRBV7-2|NA|few
CASSLAIRGGFSYNEQFF
TGTGCCAGCAGCTTAGCTATTCGAGGGGGATTCTCCTACAATGAGCAGTTCTTC
>TRBJ2-1|TRBV30|NA|few
CAWSPTTFAYNEQFF
TGTGCCTGGAGCCCTACTACCTTTGCCTACAATGAGCAGTTCTTC
>TRBJ1-2|TRBV7-9|TRBD1|NA
CASSLARGTDYGYTF
TGTGCCAGCAGCTTAGCAAGGGGGACAGACTATGGCTACACCTTC
>TRBJ1-2|TRBV12-3/TRBV12-4|NA|NA
CASSLAADIYGYTF
TGTGCCAGCAGTTTAGCCGCCGACATCTATGGCTACACCTTC
>TRBJ2-7|TRBV20-1|NA|many
CSAQDRSYEQYF
TGCAGTGCTCAGGACCGATCGTACGAGCAGTACTTC
>TRBJ2-2|TRBV15|NA|many
CASQGSQGNTGELFF
TGTGCCTCCCAAGGGTCGCAGGGTAACACCGGGGAGCTGTTTTTT
>TRBJ2-7|TRBV21-1|NA|NA
CASPEPGQGPLKYF
TGTGCCAGCCCAGAACCGGGACAGGGGCCTCTTAAGTACTTC
>TRBJ2-5|TRBV4-1|NA|many
CASSPHLSGIGGHETQYF
TGCGCCAGCAGCCCCCATTTAAGTGGCATTGGGGGGCACGAGACCCAGTACTTC
>TRBJ2-7|TRBV6-1|TRBD2|many
CASTPGLASYEQYF
TGTGCCAGCACCCCGGGACTAGCCTCCTACGAGCAGTACTTC
>TRBJ2-1|TRBV25-1|TRBD1|NA
CASSTTGTGENEQFF
TGTGCCAGCAGTACAACCGGGACAGGAGAAAATGAGCAGTTCTTC
>TRBJ2-3|TRBV20-1|NA|many
CSARIPSGTDTQYF
TGCAGTGCTCGTATCCCGAGCGGCACAGATACGCAGTATTTT
>TRBJ2-1|TRBV5-1|NA|many
CASSSQGREQFF
TGCGCCAGCAGCTCCCAGGGGCGGGAGCAGTTCTTC
>TRBJ1-4|TRBV12-3/TRBV12-4|NA|many
CASSRVGEKLFF
TGTGCCAGCAGCAGGGTGGGGGAAAAACTGTTTTTT
>TRBJ1-6|TRBV27|NA|many
CASSLWMKKAPVSPLHF
TGTGCCAGCAGTCTGTGGATGAAAAAGGCTCCAGTGTCACCCCTCCACTTT
>TRBJ2-2|TRBV6-1|NA|many
CASSQDFPTGELFF
TGTGCCAGCAGCCAGGACTTCCCCACCGGGGAGCTGTTTTTT
>TRBJ2-6|TRBV9|NA|many
CASLRGGSSGANVLTF
TGTGCCAGCCTCAGGGGAGGATCCTCTGGGGCCAACGTCCTGACTTTC
>TRBJ1-6|TRBV10-3|TRBD1|many
CATGQELSYNSPLHF
TGTGCCACCGGACAGGAGTTATCCTATAATTCACCCCTCCACTTT
>TRBJ2-7|TRBV15|NA|many
CATSRAPGQRYEQYF
TGTGCCACCAGCAGAGCGCCGGGCCAGCGCTACGAGCAGTACTTC
>TRBJ1-1|TRBV20-1|TRBD1|many
CSARDRTGQPNTEAFF
TGCAGTGCTAGAGATCGGACGGGACAGCCGAACACTGAAGCTTTCTTT
>TRBJ2-5|TRBV12-3/TRBV12-4|TRBD2|few
CASSPGGGRAGAETQYF
TGTGCCAGCAGCCCCGGGGGCGGGAGGGCCGGGGCAGAGACCCAGTACTTC
>TRBJ2-5|TRBV20-1|NA|many
CSARRPPGETQYF
TGCAGTGCTAGACGACCACCGGGGGAGACCCAGTACTTC
>TRBJ2-1|TRBV5-1|NA|NA
CASSLVGLSSYNEQFF
TGCGCCAGCAGCTTGGTTGGGCTGAGCTCCTACAATGAGCAGTTCTTC
>TRBJ1-1|TRBV30|TRBD1|many
CAWSLQGASEAFF
TGTGCCTGGAGCCTACAGGGGGCATCTGAAGCTTTCTTT
>TRBJ2-7|TRBV5-1|TRBD1|many
CASTRGREQYF
TGCGCCAGCACGAGGGGGCGTGAGCAGTACTTC
>TRBJ2-7|TRBV20-1|NA|many
CSASPDTGSYEQYF
TGCAGTGCTTCTCCGGATACAGGGAGCTACGAGCAGTACTTC
>TRBJ2-2|TRBV7-2|TRBD2|many
CASSLGDYLTGELFF
TGTGCCAGCAGCTTAGGGGACTACTTAACCGGGGAGCTGTTTTTT
>TRBJ2-3|TRBV20-1|TRBD2|many
CRPGGLPTDTQYF
TGCAGGCCGGGGGGGCTGCCAACAGATACGCAGTATTTT
>TRBJ2-7|TRBV5-5|NA|many
CASSLAGQSSYEQYF
TGTGCCAGCAGCTTGGCCGGACAGAGCTCCTACGAGCAGTACTTC
>TRBJ2-7|TRBV5-1|NA|NA
CASSLDGGEIDEQYF
TGCGCCAGCAGCTTGGATGGGGGAGAGATCGACGAGCAGTACTTC
>TRBJ2-2|TRBV30|TRBD2|NA
CAWSARLAGAPGELFF
TGTGCCTGGAGTGCCCGATTAGCGGGGGCTCCCGGGGAGCTGTTTTTT
>TRBJ1-3|TRBV11-1|NA|NA
CASSPGQLRTYSGNTIYF
TGTGCCAGCAGTCCGGGACAACTGAGAACCTACTCTGGAAACACCATATATTTT
>TRBJ1-4|TRBV3-1|NA|NA
CASSSRLGEKLFF
TGTGCCAGCAGCTCCAGACTGGGAGAAAAACTGTTTTTT
>TRBJ2-2|TRBV3-1|NA|many
CASSQGQNTGELFF
TGTGCCAGCAGCCAAGGACAGAACACCGGGGAGCTGTTTTTT
>TRBJ1-4|TRBV12-3/TRBV12-4|TRBD1|many
CASSLTQGVVEKLFF
TGTGCCAGCAGCCTAACACAGGGGGTGGTAGAAAAACTGTTTTTT
>TRBJ1-1|TRBV11-2|TRBD1|many
CASSPRTGVNTEAFF
TGTGCCAGCAGCCCGCGGACAGGGGTGAACACTGAAGCTTTCTTT
>TRBJ1-4|TRBV4-2|TRBD1|few
CASSQVTGDEKLFF
TGTGCCAGCAGCCAAGTAACAGGGGACGAAAAACTGTTTTTT
>TRBJ2-5|TRBV7-2|NA|many
CASSLIAGETQYF
TGTGCCAGCAGCTTAATAGCTGGGGAGACCCAGTACTTC
>TRBJ2-1|TRBV12-3/TRBV12-4|TRBD2|few
CAFCLAAAGGPSSYNEQFF
TGTGCCTTCTGTTTAGCGGCAGCGGGAGGTCCAAGCTCCTACAATGAGCAGTTCTTC
>TRBJ1-2|TRBV5-6|TRBD1|many
CASSSGTGSYGYTF
TGTGCCAGCAGCTCCGGGACAGGGTCCTATGGCTACACCTTC
>TRBJ1-5|TRBV2|NA|NA
CASSEIGRQPQHF
TGTGCCAGCAGTGAAATAGGCCGGCAGCCCCAGCATTTT
>TRBJ1-1|TRBV2|TRBD1|NA
CASSGTGSEAFF
TGTGCCAGCAGTGGGACAGGGAGTGAAGCTTTCTTT